Ten or more counts support the clone carrying this T cell receptor (beta chain). Time point noted: sample taken at primary tumor resection. No cell sorting; template was whole RNA from tumor, lung tissue or PBMC. These data come from a study of spatial heterogeneity in lung cancer. TCRdb processed the 5' RACE reads anew with MiXCR; each CDR3 protein has one entry. The sample has tens of thousands of distinct CDR3 sequences; approximately 12% are singletons. The CDR3 has 15 residues. Per germline, CDR1 LGHNA and CDR2 YNFKEQ. Trimming cost V 0 bases and J 3 bases, with 12 bases left between them. The sequence was collected from a male donor with early-stage non-small cell lung cancer. The chain joins TRBV4-2 to TRBJ2-7; D is perhaps TRBD2 (6 bases). The source was PBMCs, collected at surgery. The CDR3 spells CASSQDHGGFYEQYF. CDR3 nucleotides: TGTGCCAGCAGCCAAGATCATGGGGGGTTCTACGAGCAGTACTTC.